This T cell receptor (beta chain) was found in a study of shared clonotypes between healthy human individuals (dated by TCRdb to between 2020 and 2021). A note on the overall study: The cohort included three men and a couple of women between 18 and 49 years of age. Blood TCR repertoires of a handful of healthy adults were deeply sequenced to estimate repertoire size and the extent of clonotype sharing between individuals. Leukapheresis yielded between about 0.85 and 10 billion PBMCs per donor. Libraries were prepared and TCR repertoires were sequenced by different laboratories using diverse techniques, in order to increase sequencing depth and limit assay-specific biases.

The donors were healthy, HIV-negative adults who had no recently reported acute infections or vaccinations. All donors were Caucasian adults living in Nashville, Tennessee, USA. For unsorted samples, tens of millions of PBMCs were counted and genomic DNA was extracted with the QIAamp DNA Blood Mini kit. Blood was obtained by leukapheresis, after which PBMCs were separated by Ficoll-Histopaque density gradient centrifugation and cryopreserved in liquid nitrogen vapor phase. The CDR3, from cysteine to phenylalanine, totals 13 residues. Just the 39-base CDR3 DNA is kept, in frame starting at base 1. Relative to germline, V is 5 bases shorter and J is 4 bases shorter, with 11 bases between their ends. The CDR1 and CDR2 encoded by the germline V gene are MGHRA and YSYEKL. General conclusions and limits of the study: The genetic and exposure-history diversity represented was limited by the small number of donors. Sampling was restricted to blood, and TCR repertoires in tissues likely differ from the TCR repertoires found in blood. Pairwise subsampling indicated that sequencing depth was expected to affect the degree of clonotype sharing among donors.

Using the deep immunoSEQ assay, TCR CDR3 regions were amplified from genomic DNA by multiplex PCR. Extracted genomic DNA from each cell subset was spread evenly across all wells of several immunoSEQ 96-well plates, with each plate serving as a replicate. For unsorted PBMC, roughly 270 ng genomic DNA, equal to 30,000 or so T cell genomes, was loaded into each replicate PCR. Ten immunoSEQ deep assay plates were used to sequence unsorted PBMC genomic DNA. Purified libraries were quantified with a Qubit 3.0 fluorometer, sized on a Bioanalyzer 2100, and re-quantified with the KAPA Library Quantification kit. Every immunoSEQ 96-well plate was sequenced on a dedicated single-read 150-cycle Illumina NextSeq 550 flow cell. The paper's processing steps were these. Because the immunoSEQ output included only junctional sequences and no quality scores, the filtering could not be the same as the filtering used for full-length reads. To assign V/J genes and CDR3, sequences were annotated against IMGT germline references using PyIR, a Python wrapper for IgBLAST v1.9. Reads with weak V/J assignments (E-value above 1e-6), missing CDR3, stop codons, out-of-frame junctions, or ambiguous translated residues were removed. A V3J clonotype was defined by an identical inferred V gene, J gene, and CDR3 amino acid sequence. The percentage overlap between two repertoires was calculated by dividing the number of shared unique clonotypes by the size of the smaller repertoire. Three approaches were used to assess repertoire richness: RTK rarefaction, the Chao1 estimator, and Recon v2.1 estimates of unobserved clonotypes. In its TCRdb copy, this immuneACCESS table keeps in-frame sequences only and misses some clones. Where compared with another copy, unresolved V genes explain less than half of these, and the others have no known cause. From that table come the V and J calls and clone size; the DNA was used to work out D and trimming. This sample has about 490,000 clones in its table, and more than 75% of those were observed once. The ten largest clones take up around 12% of the sample.

Regarding this clone: There is no known antigen for this receptor. Within one base of it there is no much larger clone, and no base qualities were kept.

Sequences were obtained from PBMCs. Recombination connected TRBV4-1 to TRBJ1-2; the best D guess is TRBD1, with 5 bases matching. This TCR was recovered from a woman between 40 and 50 years old in good health. Some clones in this sample may be carry-over from other donors' samples. The DNA sequence follows: TGCGCCAGCAGCGGGGGTTGGGGCTATGGCTACACCTTC. It is translated as CASSGGWGYGYTF.